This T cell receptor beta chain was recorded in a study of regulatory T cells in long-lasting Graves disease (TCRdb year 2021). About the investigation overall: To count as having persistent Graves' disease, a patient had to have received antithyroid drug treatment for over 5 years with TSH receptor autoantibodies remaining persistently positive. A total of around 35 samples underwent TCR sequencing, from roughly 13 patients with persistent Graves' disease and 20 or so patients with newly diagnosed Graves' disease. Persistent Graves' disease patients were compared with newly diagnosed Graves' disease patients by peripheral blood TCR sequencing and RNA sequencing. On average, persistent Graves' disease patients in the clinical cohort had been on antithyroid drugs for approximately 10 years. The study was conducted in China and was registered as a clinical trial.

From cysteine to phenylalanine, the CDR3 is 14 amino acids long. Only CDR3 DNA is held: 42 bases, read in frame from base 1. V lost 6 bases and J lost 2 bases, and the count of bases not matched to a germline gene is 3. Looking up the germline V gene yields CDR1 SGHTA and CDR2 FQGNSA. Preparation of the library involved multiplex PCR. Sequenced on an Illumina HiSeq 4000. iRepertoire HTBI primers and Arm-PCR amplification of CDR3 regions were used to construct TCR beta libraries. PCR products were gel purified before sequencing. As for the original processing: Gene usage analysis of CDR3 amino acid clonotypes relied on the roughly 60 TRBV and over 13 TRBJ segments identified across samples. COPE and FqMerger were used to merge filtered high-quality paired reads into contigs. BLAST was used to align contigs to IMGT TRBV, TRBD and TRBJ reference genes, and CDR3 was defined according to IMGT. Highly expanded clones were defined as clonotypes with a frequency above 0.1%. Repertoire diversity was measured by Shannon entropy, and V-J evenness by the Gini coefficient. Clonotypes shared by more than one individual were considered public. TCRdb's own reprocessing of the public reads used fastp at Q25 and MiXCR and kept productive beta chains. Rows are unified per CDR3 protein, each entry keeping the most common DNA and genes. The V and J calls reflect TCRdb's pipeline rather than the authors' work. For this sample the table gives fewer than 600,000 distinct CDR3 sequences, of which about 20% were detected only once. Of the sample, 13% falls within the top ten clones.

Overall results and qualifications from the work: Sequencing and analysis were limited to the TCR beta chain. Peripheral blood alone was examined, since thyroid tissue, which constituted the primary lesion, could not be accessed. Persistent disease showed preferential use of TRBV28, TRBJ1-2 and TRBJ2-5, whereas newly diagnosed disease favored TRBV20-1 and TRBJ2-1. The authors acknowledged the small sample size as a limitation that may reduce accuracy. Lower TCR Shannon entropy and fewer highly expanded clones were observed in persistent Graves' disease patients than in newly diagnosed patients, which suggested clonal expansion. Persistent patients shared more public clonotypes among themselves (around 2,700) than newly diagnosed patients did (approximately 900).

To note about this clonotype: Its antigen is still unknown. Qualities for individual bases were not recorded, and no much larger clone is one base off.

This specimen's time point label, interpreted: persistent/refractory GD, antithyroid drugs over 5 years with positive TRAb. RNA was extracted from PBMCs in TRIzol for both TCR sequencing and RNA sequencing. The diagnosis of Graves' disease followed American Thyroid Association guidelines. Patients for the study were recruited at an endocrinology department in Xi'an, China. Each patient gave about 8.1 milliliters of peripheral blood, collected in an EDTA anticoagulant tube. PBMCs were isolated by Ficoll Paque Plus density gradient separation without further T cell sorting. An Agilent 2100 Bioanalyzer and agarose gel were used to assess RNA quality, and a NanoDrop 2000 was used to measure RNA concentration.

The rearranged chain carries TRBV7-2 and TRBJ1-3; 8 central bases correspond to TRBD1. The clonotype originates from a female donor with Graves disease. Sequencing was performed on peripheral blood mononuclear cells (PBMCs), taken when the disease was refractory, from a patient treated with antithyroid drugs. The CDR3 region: CASSRQGTGNTIYF. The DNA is TGTGCCAGCAGTCGACAGGGGACTGGAAACACCATATATTTT.